This paragraph reports one TCR beta chain. These data come from a study of blood T cell repertoires in COVID-19. Study-level information: The United States, Italy and Spain were the sources of the acute and convalescent COVID-19 samples. T cells, B-cell-depleted T cells, or PBMCs provided the cDNA or gDNA that served as material.

In the study's own analysis: Reference gene primer amplification gave estimated nucleated cell counts. Assay: immunoSEQ multiplex PCR; the TCRdb copy retains only in-frame clones and omits some. From that table come the V and J calls and clone size; the DNA was used to work out D and trimming. The table has 70,000 to 100,000 clones, around 88% seen once. CDR1 and CDR2 from the germline V gene are MDHEN and SYDVKM. V shed 6 bases and J shed 5 bases, with 11 bases lying between them. CDR3 length: 13 amino acids. The J gene is TRBJ2-1, the V gene TRBV28, with D hard to call. The source is a woman aged 70-85 years with acute or convalescent COVID-19. Specimen: peripheral blood. In DNA, the CDR3 is TGTGCCAGCAGCTTCGGTTTTAACAATGAGCAGTTCTTC. Translating gives CASSFGFNNEQFF.